These T cell receptor beta chains were read from a single sample in a study of blood T cells in healthy people across ages. From the 5' RACE reads, TCRdb called clonotypes with MiXCR, one entry per CDR3 protein. Of 700,000 or so distinct CDR3 sequences in the sample, approximately 40% were seen once. Material for sequencing was blood. The receptors were gathered from an elderly man in good health. CDR3s include the opening cysteine and the closing phenylalanine or tryptophan. The order of the fields is J gene, V gene, D gene, clone size, CDR3 protein, CDR3 DNA. D genes are given only for firm matches. Expanded clones get a size class; other rows say once, few or many, or leave the size out.

TRBJ1-5	TRBV24-1	NA	NA	CATSKGLSNQLQHF	TGTGCCACCAGTAAGGGGCTAAGCAATCAGCTCCAGCATTTT
TRBJ2-2	TRBV4-1	NA	NA	CASSLRADANTGELFF	TGCGCCAGCAGCCTCAGAGCGGACGCGAACACCGGGGAGCTGTTTTTT
TRBJ2-7	TRBV25-1	NA	NA	CASSGAKRGSANVEQYF	TGTGCCAGCAGTGGGGCTAAGAGGGGTTCCGCAAATGTTGAGCAGTACTTC
TRBJ2-5	TRBV6-6	TRBD2	many	CASSYNAGLATKETQYF	TGTGCCAGCAGTTATAACGCGGGACTAGCGACAAAAGAGACCCAGTACTTC
TRBJ2-3	TRBV2	NA	few	CASIQGTSTDTQYF	TGTGCCAGCATCCAGGGAACTAGCACAGATACGCAGTATTTT
TRBJ2-5	TRBV6-2/TRBV6-3	NA	few	CASSYKATGSQETQYF	TGTGCCAGCAGTTATAAGGCCACAGGCTCGCAAGAGACCCAGTACTTC
TRBJ1-2	TRBV20-1	NA	NA	CSAPGPGTSGYTF	TGCAGTGCGCCCGGCCCCGGGACAAGTGGCTACACCTTC
TRBJ2-7	TRBV20-1	TRBD1	few	CSASSRTGSTEYF	TGCAGTGCTAGCTCTCGGACAGGGTCTACGGAGTACTTC
TRBJ1-2	TRBV7-9	TRBD1	few	CASSPPGQLSNYGYTF	TGTGCCAGCAGCCCACCGGGACAGCTTTCTAACTATGGCTACACCTTC
TRBJ1-1	TRBV7-2	NA	NA	CASSLARVGSMNTEAFF	TGTGCCAGCAGCTTAGCGCGGGTAGGCAGCATGAACACTGAAGCTTTCTTT
TRBJ2-1	TRBV20-1	TRBD2	many	CSARVAGQYNEQFF	TGCAGTGCTAGAGTAGCGGGTCAATACAATGAGCAGTTCTTC